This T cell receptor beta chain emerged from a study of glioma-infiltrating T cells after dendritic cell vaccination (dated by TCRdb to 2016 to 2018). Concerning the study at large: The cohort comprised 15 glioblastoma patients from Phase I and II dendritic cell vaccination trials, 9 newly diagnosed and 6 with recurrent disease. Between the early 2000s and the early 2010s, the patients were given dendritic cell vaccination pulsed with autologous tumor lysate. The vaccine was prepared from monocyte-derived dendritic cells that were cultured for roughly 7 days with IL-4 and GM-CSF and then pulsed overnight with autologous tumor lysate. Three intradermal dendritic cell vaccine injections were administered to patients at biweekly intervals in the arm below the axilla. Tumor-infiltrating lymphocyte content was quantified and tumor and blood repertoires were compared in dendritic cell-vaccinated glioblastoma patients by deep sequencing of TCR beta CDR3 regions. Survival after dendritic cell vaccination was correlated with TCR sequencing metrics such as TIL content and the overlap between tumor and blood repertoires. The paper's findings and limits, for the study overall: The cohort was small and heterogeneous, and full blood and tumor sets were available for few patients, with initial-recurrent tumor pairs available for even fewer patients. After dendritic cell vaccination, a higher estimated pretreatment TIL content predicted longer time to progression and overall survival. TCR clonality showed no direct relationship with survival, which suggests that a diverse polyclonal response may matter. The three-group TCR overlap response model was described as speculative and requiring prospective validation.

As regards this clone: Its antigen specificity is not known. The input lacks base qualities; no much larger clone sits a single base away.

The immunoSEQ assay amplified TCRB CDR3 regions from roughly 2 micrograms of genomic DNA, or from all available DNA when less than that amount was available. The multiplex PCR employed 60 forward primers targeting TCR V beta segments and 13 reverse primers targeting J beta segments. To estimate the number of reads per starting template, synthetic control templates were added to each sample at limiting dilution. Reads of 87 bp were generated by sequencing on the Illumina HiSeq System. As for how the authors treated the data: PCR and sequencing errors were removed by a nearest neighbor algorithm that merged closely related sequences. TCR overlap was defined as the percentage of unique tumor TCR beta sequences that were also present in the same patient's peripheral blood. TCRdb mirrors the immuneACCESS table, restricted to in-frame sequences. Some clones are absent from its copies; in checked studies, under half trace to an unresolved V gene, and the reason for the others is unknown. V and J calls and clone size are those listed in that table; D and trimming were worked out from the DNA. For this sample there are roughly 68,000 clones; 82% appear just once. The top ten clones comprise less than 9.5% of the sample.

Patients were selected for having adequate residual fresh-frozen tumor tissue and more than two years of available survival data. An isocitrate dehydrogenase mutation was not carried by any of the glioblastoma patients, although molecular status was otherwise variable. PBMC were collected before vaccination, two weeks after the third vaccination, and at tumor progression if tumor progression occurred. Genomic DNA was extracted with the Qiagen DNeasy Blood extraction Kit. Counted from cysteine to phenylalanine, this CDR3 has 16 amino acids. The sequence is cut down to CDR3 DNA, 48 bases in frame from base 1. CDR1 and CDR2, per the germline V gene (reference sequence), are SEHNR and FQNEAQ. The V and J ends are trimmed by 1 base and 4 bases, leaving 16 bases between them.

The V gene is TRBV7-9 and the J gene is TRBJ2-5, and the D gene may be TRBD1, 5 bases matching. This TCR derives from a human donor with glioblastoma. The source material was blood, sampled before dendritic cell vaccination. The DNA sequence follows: TGTGCCAGCAGCTTAGGAGCTCAGGGCGGCGGAGAGACCCAGTACTTC. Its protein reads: CASSLGAQGGGETQYF.